This T cell receptor (beta chain) was retrieved from a study of beta chain features in type 1 diabetes. Overall study: Sorted cells examined across all samples numbered some 98 million.

On average, the one heparinised blood draw given by each donor was approximately 120 mL. In germline, CDR1 is SNHLY, CDR2 FYNNEI. The CDR3 totals 15 residues. V lost 7 bases to trimming and J lost 5 bases, with 18 bases between them. Sequencing targeted expressed TCRB transcripts, as all isolated RNA had been reverse transcribed. Some clones are missing from TCRdb's copy, which holds only in-frame ones; the method was immunoSEQ multiplex PCR. The profile shows around 330,000 clones, approximately 11% of them singletons. The specimen sequenced was naive CD4+ T cells from blood. The origin of this receptor is a woman in her twenties or thirties in good health. The chain links TRBV2 to TRBJ2-1; TRBD1 might be the D (6 bases). CDR3 bases: TGTGCCAGCACCGTGGTACAGGGTTTGAACAATGAGCAGTTCTTC. Its translation: CASTVVQGLNNEQFF.